Following are 13 T cell receptor beta chains from one sample sequenced in a study of T cell responses to AZD1222 COVID-19 vaccine. This table comes from immunoSEQ multiplex PCR, and its TCRdb copy is limited to in-frame clones, with some not included. The table shows 150,000 to 200,000 clones, with 85% to 95% occurring only once. The sequencing here drew on peripheral blood, taken on day 0 of AZD1222 vaccination. These receptor sequences come from an adult in good health.

The chain joins TRBV4-3 to TRBJ2-5; tentatively, D is TRBD1 (5 bases). The germline V gene has CDR1 LGHNA and CDR2 YSLEER. The V end lost 1 base, the J end lost 0 bases, and 12 bases lay between the germline ends. The CDR3 extends over 16 amino acids. The chain's CDR3 is CASSQAPRAYQETQYF. The CDR3 bases are TGCGCCAGCAGCCAAGCCCCCAGGGCCTACCAAGAGACCCAGTACTTC.

The rearrangement links TRBV7-9 to TRBJ1-3; no clear D gene. CDR1 and CDR2 from the germline V gene are SEHNR and FQNEAQ (reference sequence). V was pared by 6 bases and J by 0 bases, with 15 bases between. The CDR3 has 16 residues. In DNA, the CDR3 is TGTGCCAGCAGTATCCTCACAGTCAACTCTGGAAACACCATATATTTT. It translates to CASSILTVNSGNTIYF. Using reference TRBV7-9 and TRBJ1-3 for the parts outside the CDR3, the full variable domain is DTGVSQNPRHKITKRGQNVTFRCDPISEHNRLYWYRQTLGQGPEFLTYFQNEAQLEKSRLLSDRFSAERPKGSFSTLEIQRTEQGDSAMYLCASSILTVNSGNTIYFGEGSWLTVV.

J is TRBJ1-1 and V is TRBV28, with D maybe TRBD1 (6 bases). V lost 10 bases and J lost 1, with 13 bases in between. Germline loops: CDR1 MDHEN, CDR2 SYDVKM. This CDR3 has 13 amino acids. The CDR3 protein is CAIRTDRNTEAFF. DNA of the CDR3: TGTGCCATCCGAACGGACAGGAACACTGAAGCTTTCTTT. Supplemented by reference TRBV28 and TRBJ1-1, the full variable domain reads DVKVTQSSRYLVKRTGEKVFLECVQDMDHENMFWYRQDPGLGLRLIYFSYDVKMKEKGDIPEGYSVSREKKERFSLILESASTNQTSMYLCAIRTDRNTEAFFGQGTRLTVV.

The chain recombines TRBV9 with TRBJ1-4; no definite D call. From germline, CDR1 is SGDLS and CDR2 YYNGEE. The CDR3 spans 13 residues. V lost 2 bases to trimming and J lost 6 bases, with 8 bases between them. Here the CDR3 reads CASSVPPDEKLFF. The CDR3, as DNA: TGTGCCAGCAGCGTCCCCCCCGATGAAAAACTGTTTTTT.

The chain uses TRBV6-2 or TRBV6-3 and TRBJ1-1; weak D call: TRBD1 (5 bases). This CDR3 has 17 amino acids. Trimming pared 2 bases from V and 0 bases from J, leaving 16 bases between. Looked up from germline, CDR1 is MNHEY and CDR2 is SVGEGT. CDR3 residues: CASSYVGGALMNTEAFF. In DNA form, the CDR3 reads TGTGCCAGCAGTTACGTAGGTGGGGCGCTAATGAACACTGAAGCTTTCTTT.

The chain links TRBV7-2 to TRBJ2-1; a possible D gene is TRBD2 (6 bases). The CDR3 consists of 16 residues. V dropped 10 bases and J dropped 4 bases, with 23 bases sitting between them. CDR1 is SGHTA and CDR2 is FQGNSA in the germline V gene. CDR3 in amino acids: CAIRLLASPAYNEQFF. DNA of the CDR3: TGTGCCATTCGTCTGCTAGCGAGCCCTGCTTACAATGAGCAGTTCTTC.

This chain connects TRBV5-1 to TRBJ1-1; D call uncertain. V was trimmed by 1 base and J by 5 bases, leaving 18 bases between them. The CDR3 has 16 residues. Germline CDR1 reads SGHRS; CDR2 reads YFSETQ. CDR3 region: CASSLPFEEVRTEAFF. The CDR3, as DNA: TGCGCCAGCAGCTTGCCCTTCGAGGAGGTACGAACTGAAGCTTTCTTT.

The chain employs TRBV2 and TRBJ1-5, with unresolved D. This CDR3 region has 13 residues. Trimming stripped 4 bases from V and 9 bases from J, with 13 bases between. The germline gives CDR1 SNHLY, CDR2 FYNNEI. CDR3 coding DNA: TGTGCCAGCAGTGCAACCGGGAAGGGGCCCCAGCATTTT. Translating it yields CASSATGKGPQHF.

The sample holds a few counts of this clone. This rearrangement joins TRBV6-2 or TRBV6-3 to TRBJ1-1; tentative D call: TRBD1 (5 bases). There are 15 residues in the CDR3. Trimming took off 6 bases at V and 3 bases at J, with 17 bases between the two ends. The germline V gene encodes CDR1 MNHEY and CDR2 SVGEGT. In nucleotides, the CDR3 is TGTGCCAGCAGCCGTTTAATAGGAGGGGACACTGAAGCTTTCTTT. Protein: CASSRLIGGDTEAFF.

This chain uses TRBV4-2 with TRBJ2-1; the match to TRBD2 covers 8 bases. Germline assignment: CDR1 LGHNA and CDR2 YNFKEQ. The CDR3 spans 15 residues. V shed 2 bases and J 9 bases; nucleotides not matched to a gene: 9. This CDR3 is CASSQFPGGRGEQFF. CDR3 sequence (DNA): TGTGCCAGCAGCCAATTTCCGGGGGGGAGGGGTGAGCAGTTCTTC.

This chain links TRBV5-5 with TRBJ2-2; D uncertain. CDR1 and CDR2 from the germline V gene are SGHKS and YYEKEE (reference sequence). V was trimmed by 2 bases and J by 5 bases, leaving 16 bases between them. CDR3 size: 16 residues. The CDR3 spells CASSLLSWVGTGELFF. The DNA of the CDR3 is TGTGCCAGCAGCTTACTTAGTTGGGTTGGGACCGGGGAGCTGTTTTTT.

This clone was detected a few times. The chain combines TRBV28 with TRBJ1-5; D unclear. The germline V and J ends were trimmed by 5 bases and 2 bases, with 16 bases remaining between them. Germline V gene sequence: CDR1 MDHEN, CDR2 SYDVKM. The CDR3 runs to 16 residues. The CDR3 nucleotides are TGTGCCAGCAGTCCCATTGGAGTTATGGGCAATCAGCCCCAGCATTTT. This sequence encodes CASSPIGVMGNQPQHF.

The genes are TRBV20-1 and TRBJ2-1, with 8 bases that match TRBD1. The germline V gene has CDR1 DFQATT and CDR2 SNEGSKA (reference sequence). The CDR3 extends over 11 amino acids. Trimming removed 6 bases from V and 9 bases from J; junction bases left unmatched: 4. In DNA form, the CDR3 reads TGCAGTGCGGCTCAGGGGGCTGAGCAGTTCTTC. It codes for CSAAQGAEQFF.